The 23 T cell receptor beta chains reported below all come from one sample, sequenced in a study of T cell repertoires in cytomegalovirus infection. No antigen has been assigned to these receptors. TCRdb reprocessed the reads via MiXCR and lists one record per CDR3 protein. Counted here are roughly 60,000 distinct CDR3 sequences, roughly a third occurring once; the ten biggest clones make up roughly 70%. The sample consisted of PBMCs, sequenced either directly or after in vitro stimulation (not recorded which). The receptors here all came from a human donor in good health (CMV status not recorded). Some clones in this sample may be carry-over from other donors' samples.

This clonotype was counted a few times. The chain is built from TRBV7-2 and TRBJ2-7; 7 bases agree with TRBD2. Germline V gene sequence: CDR1 SGHTA, CDR2 FQGNSA. CDR3 length equals 15 residues. V lost 0 bases to trimming and J lost 6 bases; unmatched junction nucleotides: 8. CDR3 sequence (DNA): TGTGCCAGCAGCTTAGCGCGAAGCGGGGCGCGCGAGCAGTACTTC. Its translation is CASSLARSGAREQYF.

The V call is TRBV7-2, the J call TRBJ2-2; D possibly matches TRBD1 or TRBD2 (5 bases each). The V and J ends lost 6 bases and 0 bases respectively, with 23 bases between them. CDR1 is SGHTA and CDR2 is FQGNSA in the germline V gene. The CDR3 consists of 19 residues. CDR3 loop: CASSGPGPPHFANTGELFF. In DNA form, the CDR3 reads TGTGCCAGCAGTGGACCGGGACCGCCTCATTTCGCGAACACCGGGGAGCTGTTTTTT.

This clonotype has only a few counts. The rearrangement uses TRBV11-2 and TRBJ1-5; D ambiguous. The CDR3 contains 13 residues. V lost 5 bases to trimming and J lost 7 bases, with 12 bases between them. Germline V gives CDR1 SGHAT, CDR2 FQNNGV. CDR3 protein: CASSPWGSQPQHF. DNA of the CDR3: TGTGCCAGCAGCCCCTGGGGTTCCCAGCCCCAGCATTTT.

This clonotype was seen many times. The chain couples TRBV7-2 to TRBJ1-2; no clear D. The CDR3 spans 16 residues. Germline CDR1 and CDR2: SGHTA and FQGNSA. Between the trimmed V and J ends, which lost 4 bases and 0 bases, there was a span of 15 bases. DNA for the CDR3: TGTGCCAGCAGCTCCCAGTCGGGGAATGCTAACTATGGCTACACCTTC. This sequence encodes CASSSQSGNANYGYTF. Using reference TRBV7-2 and TRBJ1-2 for the parts outside the CDR3, the full variable domain is GAGVSQSPSNKVTEKGKDVELRCDPISGHTALYWYRQSLGQGLEFLIYFQGNSAPDKSGLPSDRFSAERTGGSVSTLTIQRTQQEDSAVYLCASSSQSGNANYGYTFGSGTRLTVV.

This clonotype has just a few counts. CDR3 sequence: CASSLDAYEQYF. DNA for the CDR3: TGTGCCAGCAGTTTAGATGCTTACGAGCAGTACTTC. The chain combines TRBV12-3 or TRBV12-4 with TRBJ2-7; no reliable D call. This CDR3 comprises 12 residues. V was clipped by 1 base and J by 4 bases, with 5 bases between them.

This clonotype was detected a few times. The gene calls are TRBV6-1 and TRBJ2-1; 7 nucleotides agree with TRBD2. The CDR3 covers 22 residues. With V trimmed by 3 bases and J by 0 bases, 23 bases remained unmatched. Looked up from germline, CDR1 is MNHNS and CDR2 is SASEGT. The CDR3 bases are TGTGCCAGCAGTGATTCAGGGCCCCCCGGCCTGGGCGGGAGACTCTCCTACAATGAGCAGTTCTTC. Translation: CASSDSGPPGLGGRLSYNEQFF.

A few counts support this clonotype. The chain has TRBV7-2 and TRBJ2-7; D remains unclear. Trimming pared 1 base from V and 5 bases from J, leaving 9 bases between. This CDR3 has 13 amino acids. Germline loops: CDR1 SGHTA, CDR2 FQGNSA. In DNA, the CDR3 is TGTGCCAGCAGCTTAGAAAGGGAAGACGAGCAGTACTTC. Translating gives CASSLEREDEQYF.

The chain combines TRBV6-5 with TRBJ2-5; 14 bases line up with TRBD2. The CDR3 length is 17 residues. Losses at the gene ends were 0 bases for V and 8 bases for J; bases not matched to a gene: 8. Germline CDR1 MNHEY, CDR2 SVGAGI. The CDR3 loop is CASSYSPPGLAGDTQYF. The CDR3 DNA sequence: TGTGCCAGCAGTTACTCCCCACCGGGACTAGCGGGAGATACCCAGTACTTC.

This clonotype was observed a few times. The genes are TRBV10-3 and TRBJ2-3; possibly TRBD2 for D (6 bases). The germline gives CDR1 ENHRY, CDR2 SYGVKD. Between the trimmed V and J ends, which lost 7 bases and 0 bases, there was a span of 14 bases. CDR3 length: 15 residues. Here the CDR3 reads CAIKGLQSSTDTQYF. DNA of the CDR3: TGTGCCATCAAGGGACTCCAATCTAGCACAGATACGCAGTATTTT.

In regard to this clonotype: As the CDR3 is not closed by the conserved phenylalanine or tryptophan, this likely results from a read error. The CDR3: CASSPTGGEDEKLFS. As DNA, the CDR3 is TGTGCCAGCAGCCCAACAGGGGGGGAAGATGAAAAACTGTTTTCT. The rearrangement joins TRBV7-2 to TRBJ1-4; 8 bases are a match to TRBD1. The length of the CDR3 is 15 residues. Germline V gene data show CDR1 as SGHTA and CDR2 as FQGNSA. J gave up 6 bases and V 5 bases, and 8 bases lay outside the gene matches.

V is TRBV7-8 and J is TRBJ2-3; perhaps TRBD2 as D (5 bases). The CDR3 is 14 amino acids. Between the trimmed V and J ends, which lost 5 bases and 9 bases, there was a span of 18 bases. Germline V gene sequence: CDR1 SGHVS, CDR2 FQNEAQ. Here the CDR3 DNA reads TGTGCCAGCAGCCCAGAACGAACCTCGGGGACGCAGTATTTT. Translating gives CASSPERTSGTQYF.

This clonotype was counted between two and nine times. The chain has TRBV7-2 and TRBJ2-7, with 9 positions matching TRBD2. Looked up from germline, CDR1 is SGHTA and CDR2 is FQGNSA. V trimming: 3 bases; J trimming: 2 bases; junction bases outside the gene matches: 8. This CDR3 contains 16 residues. The CDR3 DNA follows: TGTGCCAGCAGCTTTAGCGGGGGCCCCAATACCTACGAGCAGTACTTC. It is translated as CASSFSGGPNTYEQYF.

The rearrangement joins TRBV6-1 to TRBJ1-2; D unclear. Trimming took 9 bases from V and 4 from J, leaving 15 bases between them. Germline V gene lookup returns CDR1 MNHNS and CDR2 SASEGT. This CDR3 is 13 amino acids long. The CDR3 DNA reads as TGTGCCAGTAAAGAGGTTTTGGTCTATGGCTACACCTTC. It yields the protein CASKEVLVYGYTF.

Only a few counts were recorded for this clonotype. This rearrangement joins TRBV7-8 to TRBJ2-7; a weak D match, TRBD2 (5 bases). Germline values: CDR1 SGHVS, CDR2 FQNEAQ. CDR3 length equals 14 residues. With 5 bases removed from V and 3 bases from J, the gap between germline ends came to 14 bases. CDR3 bases: TGTGCCAGCAGCCTCACTAGACGGAGCTACGAGCAGTACTTC. Protein: CASSLTRRSYEQYF.

This clonotype was seen a single time. V usage is TRBV18 and J usage is TRBJ2-3; D is uncertain. V was pared by 0 bases and J by 1 base, with 5 bases between. Germline values: CDR1 KGHSH, CDR2 LQKENI. The length of the CDR3 is 14 residues. The CDR3 spells CASSPPARTDTQYF. For the CDR3, the DNA is TGTGCCAGCTCACCACCGGCACGCACAGATACGCAGTATTTT.

J is TRBJ2-5 and V is TRBV15; possibly TRBD1 for D (6 bases). Germline assignment: CDR1 LNHNV and CDR2 YYDKDF (reference sequence). V dropped 0 bases and J dropped 0 bases, with 11 bases sitting between them. This CDR3 has 16 residues. In DNA, the CDR3 is TGTGCCACCAGCAGAGAGAATCAGGGGTACCAAGAGACCCAGTACTTC. The encoded protein is CATSRENQGYQETQYF.

This clonotype occurred a few times. The chain couples TRBV6-1 to TRBJ2-7; D is unclear. Germline CDR1 MNHNS, CDR2 SASEGT. V dropped 8 bases and J dropped 5 bases, with 16 bases sitting between them. The CDR3 loop spans 13 amino acids. CDR3 coding DNA: TGTGCCAGCTGCGATGGGTTTCGGGACGAGCAGTACTTC. Translation gives CASCDGFRDEQYF.

This clonotype was seen at least ten times. The rearrangement joins TRBV29-1 to TRBJ2-1; TRBD1 matches 9 bases. The V segment lost 0 bases and the J segment 6 bases; nucleotides outside the gene matches: 9. From germline, CDR1 is SQVTM and CDR2 ANQGSEA. This CDR3 spans 16 amino acids. The CDR3 sequence is CSVEDWGQGLVNEQFF. CDR3 coding DNA: TGCAGCGTTGAAGATTGGGGACAGGGCTTGGTCAATGAGCAGTTCTTC.

This clonotype has more than one count but fewer than ten. This chain links TRBV11-1 with TRBJ1-6; D call uncertain. Germline CDR1 and CDR2: SGHAT and FQDESV (reference sequence). The CDR3 extends over 13 amino acids. V dropped 6 bases and J dropped 11 bases, with 14 bases sitting between them. CDR3: CASSPAPVPPLHF. CDR3 bases: TGTGCCAGCAGTCCCGCCCCGGTACCACCCCTCCACTTT.

This chain's CDR3 is CASSLDVPDTQYF. The DNA for the CDR3 is TGTGCCAGCAGCTTAGATGTCCCAGATACGCAGTATTTT. This chain uses TRBV7-2 with TRBJ2-3, with D unresolved. The V end lost 1 base, the J end lost 4 bases, and 6 bases lay between the germline ends. The CDR3 has 13 residues. CDR1 and CDR2 (germline): SGHTA, FQGNSA.

This clonotype was observed a few times. The rearrangement joins TRBV19 to TRBJ2-2; D is undetermined. CDR1 is LNHDA and CDR2 is SQIVND in the germline V gene (reference sequence). CDR3 size: 14 residues. The V end was cut by 10 bases, the J end by 5 bases, with 17 bases between. CDR3 bases: TGTGCCACCCAGCCGGGCAGGATAACCGGGGAGCTGTTTTTT. Translation gives CATQPGRITGELFF.

V gene TRBV9 combines with J gene TRBJ2-3, with no clear D. This CDR3 spans 12 amino acids. V lost 4 bases and J lost 7, with 10 bases in between. Germline V lookup: CDR1 SGDLS, CDR2 YYNGEE. The CDR3 region is CASSPDTNTQYF. CDR3 bases: TGTGCCAGCAGCCCGGATACGAATACGCAGTATTTT.

The CDR3 region is CASSHGQNYGYTF. The CDR3 nucleotides are TGTGCCAGCAGCCACGGACAGAACTATGGCTACACCTTC. This chain connects TRBV14 to TRBJ1-2; tentatively, D is TRBD1 (6 bases). V was cut by 3 bases and J by 2 bases, with 7 bases left in between. Germline CDR1 and CDR2: SGHDN and FVKESK. The CDR3 has 13 amino acids. Looking up the rest from reference TRBV14 and TRBJ1-2 gives the full variable domain: EAGVTQFPSHSVIEKGQTVTLRCDPISGHDNLYWYRRVMGKEIKFLLHFVKESKQDESGMPNNRFLAERTGGTYSTLKVQPAELEDSGVYFCASSHGQNYGYTFGSGTRLTVV.